A single sample gave rise to the 3 T cell receptor beta chains below, sequenced in a study of early T cells in non-severe SARS-CoV-2 infection. TCRdb re-analysed the 5' RACE reads in MiXCR, keeping a single row per CDR3 protein. The sample gives tens of thousands of distinct CDR3 sequences, approximately 9.7% of which show up once; around 21% is in the top ten. Sequencing was performed on whole blood. The receptors come from an adult who was a healthcare worker with PCR-confirmed SARS-CoV-2 infection or an uninfected control (not recorded which).

This clonotype was counted between two and nine times. At one end, the junction sequence differs from germline, possibly due to a read error. The rearrangement uses TRBV12-5 and TRBJ2-7; 9 positions agree with TRBD1. The CDR3 is 15 residues long. Germline CDR1 reads LGHNT; CDR2 reads FRNRAP. The CDR3 loop is CASGLLAGQGGKWDF. The CDR3 DNA is TGTGCTAGTGGTTTGTTGGCGGGACAGGGAGGAAAATGGGACTTC.

The chain recombines TRBV19 with TRBJ1-6; unclear D gene. The germline gives CDR1 LNHDA, CDR2 SQIVND (reference sequence). Trimming stripped 3 bases from V and 0 bases from J, with 12 bases between. CDR3 length: 17 amino acids. CDR3 sequence reads: CASSIEGRSSYNSPLHF. The CDR3 region has the DNA TGTGCCAGTAGTATTGAAGGACGGAGCTCCTATAATTCACCCCTCCACTTT.

This clonotype has just a few counts. The chain carries TRBV2 and TRBJ2-1, with 11 bases aligning to TRBD2. This CDR3 region has 12 residues. With V trimmed by 11 bases and J by 7 bases, 4 bases remained unmatched. Germline V gives CDR1 SNHLY, CDR2 FYNNEI. The CDR3 region is CAGRTSGNEQFF. The CDR3 bases are TGTGCCGGACGGACTAGCGGGAATGAGCAGTTCTTC.